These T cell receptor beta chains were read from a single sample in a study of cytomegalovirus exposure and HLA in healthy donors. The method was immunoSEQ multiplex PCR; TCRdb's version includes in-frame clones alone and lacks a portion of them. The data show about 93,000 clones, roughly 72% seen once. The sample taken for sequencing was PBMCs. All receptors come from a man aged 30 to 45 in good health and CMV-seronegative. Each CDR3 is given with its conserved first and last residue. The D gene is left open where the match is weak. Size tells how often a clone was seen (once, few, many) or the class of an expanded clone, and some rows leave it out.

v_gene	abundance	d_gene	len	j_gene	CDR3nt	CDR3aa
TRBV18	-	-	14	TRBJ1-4	TGTGCCAGCTCACCATCCGGGGGTAATGAAAAACTGTTTTTT	CASSPSGGNEKLFF
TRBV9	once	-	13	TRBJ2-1	TGTGCCAGTCAGCGAGATTCCTACAATGAGCAGTTCTTC	CASQRDSYNEQFF
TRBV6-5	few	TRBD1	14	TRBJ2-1	TGTGCCAGCAGCTCGGGACAGGGGGTGAATGAGCAGTTCTTC	CASSSGQGVNEQFF
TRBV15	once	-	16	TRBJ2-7	TGTGCCACCAGCAGAGCTCCCCAGGATCGTGCTAATGAGCAGTACTTC	CATSRAPQDRANEQYF
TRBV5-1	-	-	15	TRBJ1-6	TGCGCCAGCAGCTTGCGTGATCTATATAATTCACCCCTCCACTTT	CASSLRDLYNSPLHF
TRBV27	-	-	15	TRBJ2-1	TGTGCCAGCAGTTTCATACAGGGTAGGGTGAATGAGCAGTTCTTC	CASSFIQGRVNEQFF
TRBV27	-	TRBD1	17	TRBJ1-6	TGTGCCAGCAGTCTCTCCGGGACAGGCCACTATAATTCACCCCTCCACTTT	CASSLSGTGHYNSPLHF
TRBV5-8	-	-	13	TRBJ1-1	TGTGCCAGCAGCTTCGCTATGAACACTGAAGCTTTCTTT	CASSFAMNTEAFF
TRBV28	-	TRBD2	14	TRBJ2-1	TGTGCCAGCAGCTACATAGCGGGGTACAATGAGCAGTTCTTC	CASSYIAGYNEQFF
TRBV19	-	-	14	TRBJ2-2	TGTGCCAGTAGTATTCGGACAAGCACCGGGGAGCTGTTTTTT	CASSIRTSTGELFF
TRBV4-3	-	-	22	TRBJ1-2	TGCGCCAGCAGCCAAGTTCGAAACCTTTACAGGGAAGACGTCGGGCTGGGCTATGGCTACACCTTC	CASSQVRNLYREDVGLGYGYTF
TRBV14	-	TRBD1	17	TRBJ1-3	TGTGCCAGCAGCCTACTCGGACAGGGAGTGAGGGGAAACACCATATATTTT	CASSLLGQGVRGNTIYF
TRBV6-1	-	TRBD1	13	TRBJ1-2	TGTGCCAGCAGTAAGGACAGGGAGGCCGTCTACACCTTC	CASSKDREAVYTF
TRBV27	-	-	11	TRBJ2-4	TGTGCCACCCGGGTAGAAAACATTCAGTACTTC	CATRVENIQYF
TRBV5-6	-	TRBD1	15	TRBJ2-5	TGTGCCAGCAGCTTAGGGACAGGGGGGGAAGAGACCCAGTACTTC	CASSLGTGGEETQYF
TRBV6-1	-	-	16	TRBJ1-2	TGTGCCAGCAGTGTTCGACCCCAGGACAGAATCTATGGCTACACCTTC	CASSVRPQDRIYGYTF
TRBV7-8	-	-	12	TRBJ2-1	TGTGCCAGCAGCTTAAGCGATGGTGAGCAGTTCTTC	CASSLSDGEQFF
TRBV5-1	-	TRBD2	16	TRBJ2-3	TGCGCCAGCAGTATAGGGGCTAGCGGGAGCACAGATACGCAGTATTTT	CASSIGASGSTDTQYF
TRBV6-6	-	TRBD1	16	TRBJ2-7	TGTGCCAGCAGTTACAGATTTGGACAGGGTTTATACGAGCAGTACTTC	CASSYRFGQGLYEQYF
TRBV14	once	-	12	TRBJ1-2	TGTGCCAGCAGCCCGAACAGGGATGGCTACACCTTC	CASSPNRDGYTF
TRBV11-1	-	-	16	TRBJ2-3	TGTGCCAGCAGCTTGGAGACCTTTCTCCGCACAGATACGCAGTATTTT	CASSLETFLRTDTQYF
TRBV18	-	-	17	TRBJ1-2	TGTGCCAGCTCAGGCTGGGACAAGGACTCATTTAACTATGGCTACACCTTC	CASSGWDKDSFNYGYTF
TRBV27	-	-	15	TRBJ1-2	TGTGCCAGCAGCCAAAATACAGGGATCCGAAATGGCTACACCTTC	CASSQNTGIRNGYTF
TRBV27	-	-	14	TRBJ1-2	TGTGCCAGCAGTTCCGGACAAGGGGTCTATGGCTACACCTTC	CASSSGQGVYGYTF
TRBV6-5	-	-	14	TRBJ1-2	TGTGCCAGCGGCGGCAGGGCAAGTCCCCATGGCTACACCTTC	CASGGRASPHGYTF
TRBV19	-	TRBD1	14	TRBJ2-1	TGTGCCAGTAACCCGACAGGGCCGATCAATGAGCAGTTCTTC	CASNPTGPINEQFF
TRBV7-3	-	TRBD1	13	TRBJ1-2	TGTGCCAGCAGCCTACAGGGGGGCTGGGGCTACACCTTC	CASSLQGGWGYTF
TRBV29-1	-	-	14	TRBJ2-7	TGCAGCGTTACCCCCGGCGGGACAGCCTACGAGCAGTACTTC	CSVTPGGTAYEQYF